The clone carrying this T cell receptor beta chain was found a few times. Then a second PCR, running roughly 6 to 12 cycles, was carried out with a sample-barcoded 5' primer and a J-beta primer mix. TCRdb reprocessed the 5' RACE reads with MiXCR, giving one entry per CDR3 protein. The sample holds 700,000 to 850,000 distinct CDR3 sequences, around half seen once. The data are from a study of blood T cells in healthy people across ages. Trimming removed 1 base from V and 2 bases from J, with 11 bases in between. The CDR3 loop spans 15 amino acids. Germline-derived CDR1 and CDR2 are SGHTA and FQGNSA. Sequencing was performed on blood. This clonotype originated in a man older than 75 in good health. The J gene is TRBJ2-5, the V gene TRBV7-2; D gene unclear. The CDR3 coding sequence is TGTGCCAGCAGCTTAGGCGGCCAGCTTCAAGAGACCCAGTACTTC. Its protein product is CASSLGGQLQETQYF.